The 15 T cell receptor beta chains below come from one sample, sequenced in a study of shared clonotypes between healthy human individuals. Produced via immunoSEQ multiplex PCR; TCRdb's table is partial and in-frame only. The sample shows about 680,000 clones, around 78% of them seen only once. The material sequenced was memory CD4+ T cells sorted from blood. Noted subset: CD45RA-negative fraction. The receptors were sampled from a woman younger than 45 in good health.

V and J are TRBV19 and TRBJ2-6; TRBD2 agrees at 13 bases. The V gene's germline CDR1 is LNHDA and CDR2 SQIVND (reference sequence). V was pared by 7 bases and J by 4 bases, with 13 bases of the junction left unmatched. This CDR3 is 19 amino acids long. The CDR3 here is CASTPGLAGARAGANVLTF. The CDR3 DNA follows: TGTGCCAGTACCCCAGGACTAGCGGGAGCCCGAGCGGGGGCCAACGTCCTGACTTTC.

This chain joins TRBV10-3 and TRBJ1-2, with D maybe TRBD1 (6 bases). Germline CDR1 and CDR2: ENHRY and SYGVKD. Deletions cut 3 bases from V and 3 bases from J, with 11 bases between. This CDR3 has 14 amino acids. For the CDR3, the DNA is TGTGCCATCAGTGATCGGGGGGCGGACTATGGCTACACCTTC. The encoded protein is CAISDRGADYGYTF.

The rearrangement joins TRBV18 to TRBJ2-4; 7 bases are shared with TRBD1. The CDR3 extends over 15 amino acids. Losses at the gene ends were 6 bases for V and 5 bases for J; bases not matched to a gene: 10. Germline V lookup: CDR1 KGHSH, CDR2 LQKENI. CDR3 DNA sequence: TGTGCCAGCTCGAGGGCAGGGGGACCACAAAACATTCAGTACTTC. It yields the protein CASSRAGGPQNIQYF.

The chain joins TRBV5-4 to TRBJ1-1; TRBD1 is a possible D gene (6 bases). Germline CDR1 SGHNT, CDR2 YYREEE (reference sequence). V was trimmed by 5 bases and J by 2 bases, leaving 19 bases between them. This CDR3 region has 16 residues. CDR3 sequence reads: CASRTGQRGRNTEAFF. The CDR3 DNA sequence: TGTGCCAGCAGGACAGGCCAACGGGGTCGAAACACTGAAGCTTTCTTT.

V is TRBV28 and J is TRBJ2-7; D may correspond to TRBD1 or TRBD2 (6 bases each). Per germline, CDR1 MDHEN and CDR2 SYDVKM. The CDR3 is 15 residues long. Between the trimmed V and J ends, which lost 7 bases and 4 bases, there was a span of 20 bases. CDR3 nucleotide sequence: TGTGCCAGCACTCCCCCCGGGGGCGGAGGATACGAGCAGTACTTC. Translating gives CASTPPGGGGYEQYF.

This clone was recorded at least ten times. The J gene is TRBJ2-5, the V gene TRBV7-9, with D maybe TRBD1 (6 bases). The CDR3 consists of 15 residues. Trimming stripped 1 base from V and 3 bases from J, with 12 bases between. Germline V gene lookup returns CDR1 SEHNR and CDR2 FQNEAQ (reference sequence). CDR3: CASSLEWTEEETQYF. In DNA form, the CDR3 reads TGTGCCAGCAGCTTAGAGTGGACAGAAGAAGAGACCCAGTACTTC.

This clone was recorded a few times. CDR3 DNA sequence: TGTGCCAGCAGTCCCCGGAACCGGGTTGAAAAACTGTTTTTT. This encodes CASSPRNRVEKLFF. V usage is TRBV28 and J usage is TRBJ1-4; the D is unclear. The V gene lost 5 bases and the J gene lost 7 bases, with 14 bases spanning the gap. Germline V gives CDR1 MDHEN, CDR2 SYDVKM. The CDR3 extends over 14 amino acids.

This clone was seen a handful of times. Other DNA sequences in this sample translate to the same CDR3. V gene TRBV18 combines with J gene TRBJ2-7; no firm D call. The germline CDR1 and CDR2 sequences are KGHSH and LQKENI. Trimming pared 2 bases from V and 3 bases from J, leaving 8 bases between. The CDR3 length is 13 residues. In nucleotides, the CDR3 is TGTGCCAGCTCACCAACGCGCAACTACGAGCAGTACTTC. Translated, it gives CASSPTRNYEQYF.

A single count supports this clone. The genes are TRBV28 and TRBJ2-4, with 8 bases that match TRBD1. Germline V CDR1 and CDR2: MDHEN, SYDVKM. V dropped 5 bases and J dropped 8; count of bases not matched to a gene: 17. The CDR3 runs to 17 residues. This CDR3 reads CASSEIGQGAGPHIQYF. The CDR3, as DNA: TGTGCCAGCAGTGAGATTGGACAGGGCGCCGGGCCCCACATTCAGTACTTC.

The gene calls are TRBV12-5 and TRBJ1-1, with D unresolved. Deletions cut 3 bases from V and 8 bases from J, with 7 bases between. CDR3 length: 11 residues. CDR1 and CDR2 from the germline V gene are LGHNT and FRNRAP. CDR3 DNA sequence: TGTGCTAGTGGTTTAGGCAGGGAAGCTTTCTTT. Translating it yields CASGLGREAFF.

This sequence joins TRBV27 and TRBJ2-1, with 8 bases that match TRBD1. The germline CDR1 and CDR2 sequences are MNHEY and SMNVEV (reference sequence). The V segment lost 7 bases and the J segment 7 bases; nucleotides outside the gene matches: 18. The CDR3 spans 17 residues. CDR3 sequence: CASITSDRDRRVNEQFF. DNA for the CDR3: TGTGCCAGCATCACCTCCGACCGGGACAGGAGGGTGAATGAGCAGTTCTTC.

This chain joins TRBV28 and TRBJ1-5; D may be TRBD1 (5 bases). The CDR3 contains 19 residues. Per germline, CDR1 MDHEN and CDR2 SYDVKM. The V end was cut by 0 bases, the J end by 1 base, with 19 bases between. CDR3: CASSLWGRWGEQSNQPQHF. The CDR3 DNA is TGTGCCAGCAGTTTATGGGGGCGATGGGGGGAACAAAGCAATCAGCCCCAGCATTTT.

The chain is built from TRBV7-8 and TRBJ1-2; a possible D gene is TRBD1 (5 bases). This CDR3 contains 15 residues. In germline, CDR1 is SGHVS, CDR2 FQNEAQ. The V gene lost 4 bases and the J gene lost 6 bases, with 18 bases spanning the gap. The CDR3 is CASSSQGRQGHGYTF. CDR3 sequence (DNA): TGTGCCAGCAGCTCTCAAGGGCGGCAGGGCCATGGCTACACCTTC. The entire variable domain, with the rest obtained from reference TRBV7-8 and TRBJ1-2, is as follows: GAGVSQSPRYKVAKRGQDVALRCDPISGHVSLFWYQQALGQGPEFLTYFQNEAQLDKSGLPSDRFFAERPEGSVSTLKIQRTQQEDSAVYLCASSSQGRQGHGYTFGSGTRLTVV.

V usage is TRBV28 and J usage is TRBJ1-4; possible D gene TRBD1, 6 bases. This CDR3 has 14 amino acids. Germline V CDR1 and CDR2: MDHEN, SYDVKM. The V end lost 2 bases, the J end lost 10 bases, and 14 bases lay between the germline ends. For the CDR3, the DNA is TGTGCCAGCAGTTTAAGTGGGACAAAGGGAAAACTGTTTTTT. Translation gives CASSLSGTKGKLFF.

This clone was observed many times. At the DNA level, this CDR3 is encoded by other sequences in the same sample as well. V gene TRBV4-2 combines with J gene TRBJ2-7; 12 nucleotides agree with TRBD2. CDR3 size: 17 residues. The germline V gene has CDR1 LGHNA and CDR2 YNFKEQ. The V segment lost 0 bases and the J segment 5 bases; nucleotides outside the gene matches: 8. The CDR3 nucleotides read TGTGCCAGCAGCCAAGATCTACTAGCGGGAGGTGGGGACGAGCAGTACTTC. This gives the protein CASSQDLLAGGGDEQYF.